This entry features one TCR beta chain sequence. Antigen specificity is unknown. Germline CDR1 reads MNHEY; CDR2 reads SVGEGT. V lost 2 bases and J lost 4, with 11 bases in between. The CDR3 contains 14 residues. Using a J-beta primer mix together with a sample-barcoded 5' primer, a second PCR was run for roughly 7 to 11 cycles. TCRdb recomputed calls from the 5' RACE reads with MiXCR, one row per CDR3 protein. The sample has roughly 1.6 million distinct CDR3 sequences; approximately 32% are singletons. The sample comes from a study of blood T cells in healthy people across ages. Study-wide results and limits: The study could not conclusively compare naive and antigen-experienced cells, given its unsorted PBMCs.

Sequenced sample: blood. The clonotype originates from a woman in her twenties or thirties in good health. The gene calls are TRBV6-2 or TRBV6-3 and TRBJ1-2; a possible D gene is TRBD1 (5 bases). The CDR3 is CASSYSAGTYGYTF. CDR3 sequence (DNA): TGTGCCAGCAGTTACAGCGCCGGGACCTATGGCTACACCTTC.